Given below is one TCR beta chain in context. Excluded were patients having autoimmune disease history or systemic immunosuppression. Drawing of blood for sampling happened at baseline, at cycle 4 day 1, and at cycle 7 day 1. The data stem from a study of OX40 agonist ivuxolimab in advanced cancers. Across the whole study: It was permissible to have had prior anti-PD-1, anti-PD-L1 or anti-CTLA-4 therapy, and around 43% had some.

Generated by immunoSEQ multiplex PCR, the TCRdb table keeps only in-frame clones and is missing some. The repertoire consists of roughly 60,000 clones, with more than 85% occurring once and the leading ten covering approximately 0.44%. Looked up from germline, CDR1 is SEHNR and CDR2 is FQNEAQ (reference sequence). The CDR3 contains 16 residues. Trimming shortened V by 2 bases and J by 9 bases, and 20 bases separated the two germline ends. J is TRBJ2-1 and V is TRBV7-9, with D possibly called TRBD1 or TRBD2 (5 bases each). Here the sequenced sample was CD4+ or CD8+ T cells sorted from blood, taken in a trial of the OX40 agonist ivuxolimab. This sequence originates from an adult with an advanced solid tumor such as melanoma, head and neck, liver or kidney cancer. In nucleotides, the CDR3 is TGTGCCAGCAGCTTACAGGACTTAGGATCTGGGGGTGAGCAGTTCTTC. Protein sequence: CASSLQDLGSGGEQFF.